Detailed here is one TCR beta chain. Its antigen is currently unknown. Genomic DNA per cell subset filled all wells of several immunoSEQ plates. Profiled with immunoSEQ multiplex PCR; TCRdb holds only in-frame clones, not every one. The sample has roughly 2 million clones, approximately 95% seen once. Trimming stripped 1 base from V and 5 bases from J, with 11 bases between. Germline CDR1 reads SEHNR; CDR2 reads FQNEAQ (reference sequence). The CDR3 covers 14 residues. The data were obtained in a study of shared clonotypes between healthy human individuals. The study, taken as a whole, reports: Naive CD4 clonotypes were shared across several donors at roughly 5%.

The clonotype originates from a man aged 18-30 years in good health. The chain uses TRBV7-9 and TRBJ2-5, with D possibly TRBD1 on 5 matching bases. Sequenced sample: naive CD4+ T cells sorted from blood. Subset: CD45RA+ positively selected. The chain's CDR3 is CASSLEGKTETQYF. The CDR3 nucleotides read TGTGCCAGCAGCTTAGAGGGGAAAACGGAGACCCAGTACTTC.